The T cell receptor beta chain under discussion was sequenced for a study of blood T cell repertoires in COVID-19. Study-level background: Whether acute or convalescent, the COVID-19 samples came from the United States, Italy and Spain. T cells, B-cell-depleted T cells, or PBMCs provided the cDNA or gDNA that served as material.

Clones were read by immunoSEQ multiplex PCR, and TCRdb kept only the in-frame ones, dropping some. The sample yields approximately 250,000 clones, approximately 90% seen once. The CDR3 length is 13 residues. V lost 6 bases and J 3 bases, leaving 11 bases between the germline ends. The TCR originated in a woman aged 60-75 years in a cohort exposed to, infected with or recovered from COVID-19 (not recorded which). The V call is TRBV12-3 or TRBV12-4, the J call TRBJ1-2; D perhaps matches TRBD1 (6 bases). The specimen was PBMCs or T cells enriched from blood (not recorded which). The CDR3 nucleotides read TGTGCCAGCAGGGACAGTTGGGACTATGGCTACACCTTC. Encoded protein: CASRDSWDYGYTF.